Included here is one TCR beta chain sequence, with context. Its cognate antigen is unknown. This sample was taken from a study of cytotoxic CD8 clonotypes in ibrutinib-treated CLL. Findings and limits, study-wide: In comparison with age-matched healthy donors, baseline clonality was higher and tracked circulating CD8+ T-cell counts. Ibrutinib response saw clonality rise, and progression saw it return toward baseline.

The method was immunoSEQ multiplex PCR; TCRdb's version includes in-frame clones alone and lacks a portion of them. The sample has about 160,000 clones, roughly four fifths seen once. Germline loops: CDR1 MNHNY, CDR2 SVGAGI (reference sequence). The V and J ends lost 6 bases and 3 bases, in that order; junction bases with no gene match: 10. This CDR3 is 16 amino acids long. The receptor's source is a human donor with chronic lymphocytic leukemia. This chain links TRBV6-6 with TRBJ2-7; TRBD1 agrees at 11 bases. The sample was PBMCs, taken after 12 months of ibrutinib treatment. In DNA, the CDR3 is TGTGCCAGCAGACCGGACAGGGGGCAGTTATACTACGAGCAGTACTTC. Protein product: CASRPDRGQLYYEQYF.